This TCR beta chain originates from a study of T cell repertoires in cytomegalovirus infection. Study-level information: In the study, CMV epitopes included recently identified HLA-C-restricted and well-studied HLA-B-restricted ones. Signatures in public TCR beta sequences pointed to both CMV infection and matching HLA type.

Study findings and constraints: Dominating the ex vivo response were HLA-C-restricted CMV-specific TCR beta clonotypes. Adding up the frequency of public TCR beta families identified people who carried CMV plus the relevant HLA.

TCRdb passed the reads through MiXCR, listing each CDR3 protein once. The table shows 450,000 to 650,000 distinct CDR3 sequences, with approximately 40% occurring only once. As regards this clonotype: Its antigen is still unknown.

Unmatched junction bases numbered 10, after V lost 3 bases and J lost 8 bases. The CDR3 loop spans 16 amino acids. The V gene's germline CDR1 is MGHRA and CDR2 YSYEKL. The chain joins TRBV4-1 to TRBJ2-1; 10 nucleotides match TRBD1. The sequencing used cultured PBMCs, collected from culture after CMV antigen stimulation. The source is a human donor in good health (CMV status not recorded). Some clones in this sample may be carry-over from other donors' samples. As DNA, the CDR3 is TGCGCCAGCAGCCAGGAACCGGGACAGGGGATTCATGAGCAGTTCTTC. Translated, it gives CASSQEPGQGIHEQFF.